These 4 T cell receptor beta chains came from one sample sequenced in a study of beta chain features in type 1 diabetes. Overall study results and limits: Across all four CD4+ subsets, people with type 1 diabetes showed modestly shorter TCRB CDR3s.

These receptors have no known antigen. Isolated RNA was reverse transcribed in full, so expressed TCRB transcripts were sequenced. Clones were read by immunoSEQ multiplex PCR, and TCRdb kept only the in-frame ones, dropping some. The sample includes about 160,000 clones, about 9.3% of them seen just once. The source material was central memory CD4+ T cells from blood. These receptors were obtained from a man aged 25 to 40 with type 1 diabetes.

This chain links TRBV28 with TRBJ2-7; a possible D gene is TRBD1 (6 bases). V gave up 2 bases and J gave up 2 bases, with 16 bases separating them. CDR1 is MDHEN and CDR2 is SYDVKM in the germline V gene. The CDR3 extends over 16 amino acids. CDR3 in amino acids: CASSLGGGGGPYEQYF. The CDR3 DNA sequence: TGTGCCAGCAGTTTAGGGGGCGGAGGAGGACCCTACGAGCAGTACTTC.

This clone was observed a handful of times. DNA of the CDR3: TGTGCCAGCAGCGCTTGGGGCCTGAACACTGAAGCTTTCTTT. It encodes CASSAWGLNTEAFF. The V call is TRBV9, the J call TRBJ1-1; tentatively, D is TRBD1 (5 bases). CDR1 is SGDLS and CDR2 is YYNGEE in the germline V gene. The V end lost 3 bases, the J end lost 0 bases, and 9 bases lay between the germline ends. The CDR3 loop spans 14 amino acids.

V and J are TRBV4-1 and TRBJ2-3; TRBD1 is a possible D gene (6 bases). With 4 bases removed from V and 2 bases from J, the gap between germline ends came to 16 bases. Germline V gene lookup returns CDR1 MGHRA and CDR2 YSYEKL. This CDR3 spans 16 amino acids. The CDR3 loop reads CASSLRVTGNTDTQYF. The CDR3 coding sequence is TGCGCCAGCAGCCTAAGAGTGACAGGCAACACAGATACGCAGTATTTT.

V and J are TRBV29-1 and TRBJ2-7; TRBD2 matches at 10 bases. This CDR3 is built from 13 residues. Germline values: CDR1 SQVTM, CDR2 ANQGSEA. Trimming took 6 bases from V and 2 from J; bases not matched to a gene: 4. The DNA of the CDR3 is TGCAGCGTGGGACTAGCGACCCCCTACGAGCAGTACTTC. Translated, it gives CSVGLATPYEQYF.